Sequencing of this T cell receptor beta chain was carried out in a study of graft-versus-host responses after intestinal transplantation. The CDR3 has 15 amino acids. The germline gives CDR1 LNHNV, CDR2 YYDKDF (reference sequence). Trimming pared 0 bases from V and 1 base from J, leaving 7 bases between. Clones were read by immunoSEQ multiplex PCR, and TCRdb kept only the in-frame ones, dropping some. The table includes 80,000 to 95,000 clones, about nine tenths detected once. A note on this clone: Its specificity is unknown.

This sample comprised unstimulated CD4+ T cells sorted from spleen or lymph node cells, obtained before transplant. This sequence joins TRBV15 and TRBJ1-3; a possible D gene is TRBD1 (6 bases). The TCR comes from a human donor who was the organ donor for an intestinal transplant. The DNA for the CDR3 is TGTGCCACCAGCAGAGACAGGGGATCTGGAAACACCATATATTTT. Translated, it gives CATSRDRGSGNTIYF. The whole variable domain, remainder taken from reference TRBV15 and TRBJ1-3, is DAMVIQNPRYQVTQFGKPVTLSCSQTLNHNVMYWYQQKSSQAPKLLFHYYDKDFNNEADTPDNFQSRRPNTSFCFLDIRSPGLGDTAMYLCATSRDRGSGNTIYFGEGSWLTVV.